Listed here are 9 T cell receptor beta chains from one sample, sequenced in a study of cytomegalovirus exposure and HLA in healthy donors. The PCR used 60 Vbeta and 13 Jbeta primers. The protocol was immunoSEQ multiplex PCR, while the TCRdb copy is restricted to in-frame clones and leaves out a portion. This listing includes 85,000 to 110,000 clones. Sequencing was carried out using PBMCs. The receptors originated from a man aged 35-49 years in good health and CMV-seronegative.

The chain couples TRBV7-8 to TRBJ2-3; TRBD2 aligns across 11 bases. The CDR3 consists of 17 residues. Germline CDR1 and CDR2: SGHVS and FQNEAQ. The V segment lost 5 bases and the J segment 2 bases; nucleotides outside the gene matches: 9. The CDR3 is CASSPGLAGYNTDTQYF. Here the CDR3 DNA reads TGTGCCAGCAGCCCCGGACTAGCGGGTTATAACACAGATACGCAGTATTTT.

The chain carries TRBV6-1 and TRBJ1-2; 9 bases align to TRBD1. The CDR3 consists of 18 residues. CDR1 and CDR2 (germline): MNHNS, SASEGT. V lost 0 bases and J lost 5; bases outside the gene matches: 13. CDR3 protein: CASSEARRFQTGGYGYTF. In nucleotides, the CDR3 is TGTGCCAGCAGTGAAGCGAGACGCTTTCAGACAGGGGGTTATGGCTACACCTTC.

The rearrangement uses TRBV29-1 and TRBJ2-7, with 10 bases lining up with TRBD2. From germline, CDR1 is SQVTM and CDR2 ANQGSEA. The CDR3 covers 13 residues. Trimming removed 6 bases from V and 4 bases from J; junction bases left unmatched: 6. The DNA for the CDR3 is TGCAGCGTAGCGGGAGGGCCTCAGTACGAGCAGTACTTC. This gives the protein CSVAGGPQYEQYF.

The CDR3 nucleotides are TGTGCCAGCACCAAGGACAGGGTCGGAAACACCATATATTTT. It specifies CASTKDRVGNTIYF. V is TRBV7-2 and J is TRBJ1-3, with 8 bases aligning to TRBD1. Trimming took 7 bases from V and 4 from J; bases not matched to a gene: 6. CDR1 and CDR2 (germline): SGHTA, FQGNSA. The CDR3 sequence is 14 residues long.

This chain uses TRBV29-1 with TRBJ2-1; 8 bases fit TRBD1. The germline gives CDR1 SQVTM, CDR2 ANQGSEA. The V gene end was trimmed by 6 bases and the J gene end by 4 bases; junction bases not matched to a gene: 11. This CDR3 is built from 15 residues. CDR3 bases: TGCAGCGTCCGCCTCAGGGGGCTAGGTTACAATGAGCAGTTCTTC. It codes for CSVRLRGLGYNEQFF.

This chain uses TRBV5-4 with TRBJ2-3; the match to TRBD1 covers 10 bases. Germline CDR1 SGHNT, CDR2 YYREEE (reference sequence). The CDR3 covers 15 residues. V lost 4 bases to trimming and J lost 4 bases; unmatched junction nucleotides: 6. Here the CDR3 DNA reads TGTGCCAGCAGCACCCGACAGGGGGCCGCAGATACGCAGTATTTT. This gives the protein CASSTRQGAADTQYF. Looking up the rest from reference TRBV5-4 and TRBJ2-3 gives the full variable domain: ETGVTQSPTHLIKTRGQQVTLRCSSQSGHNTVSWYQQALGQGPQFIFQYYREEENGRGNFPPRFSGLQFPNYSSELNVNALELDDSALYLCASSTRQGAADTQYFGPGTRLTVL.

Concerning this clone itself: Other DNA sequences of this sample code for an identical CDR3. This chain uses TRBV18 with TRBJ1-1; D is unresolved. Trimming removed 3 bases from V and 2 bases from J, with 7 bases in between. In germline, CDR1 is KGHSH, CDR2 LQKENI. The CDR3 has 13 amino acids. CDR3 region: CASSPSGNTEAFF. CDR3 coding DNA: TGTGCCAGCTCACCTTCAGGCAACACTGAAGCTTTCTTT.

V gene TRBV7-2 combines with J gene TRBJ2-7; 10 bases are shared with TRBD1. CDR1 and CDR2 from the germline V gene are SGHTA and FQGNSA. The CDR3 has 14 residues. V lost 6 bases, J lost 3 bases, and 5 bases stayed unmatched. In DNA form, the CDR3 reads TGTGCCAGCAGTATCGGACAGGGGGGCTACGAGCAGTACTTC. This sequence encodes CASSIGQGGYEQYF.

The J gene is TRBJ1-1, the V gene TRBV7-9, with a weak D call TRBD1 (5 bases). V was trimmed by 7 bases and J by 1 base, leaving 10 bases between them. Germline V gene data show CDR1 as SEHNR and CDR2 as FQNEAQ (reference sequence). The CDR3 is 13 amino acids. The CDR3 coding sequence is TGTGCCAGCATGGACATGAGGAACACTGAAGCTTTCTTT. This sequence encodes CASMDMRNTEAFF.